The 24 T cell receptor beta chains below were found in one sample sequenced in a study of CD8 T cells in ankylosing spondylitis. From the 5' RACE reads, TCRdb called clonotypes with MiXCR, one entry per CDR3 protein. The sample contains 200,000 or so distinct CDR3 sequences, 18% of which appear only once. Sequencing was done on a sample of blood, either unsorted or a sorted T cell fraction (not recorded which). Source of these receptors: a male donor aged 10 to 35 with ankylosing spondylitis or in good health (not recorded which).

This clonotype was seen many times. This chain joins TRBV5-1 and TRBJ2-5, with 9 positions matching TRBD1. Germline loops: CDR1 SGHRS, CDR2 YFSETQ. Germline trimming cut 5 bases from V and 3 bases from J; bases unmatched to any gene: 11. This CDR3 has 16 amino acids. The CDR3 nucleotides are TGCGCCAGCAGGCAACAGGGACAGGGAACCGAAGAGACCCAGTACTTC. Encoded protein: CASRQQGQGTEETQYF.

As DNA, the CDR3 is TGTGCCAGCTCACCATCTAGCAATCAGCCCCAGCATTTT. It codes for CASSPSSNQPQHF. V gene TRBV18 combines with J gene TRBJ1-5, with unresolved D. Trimming left V 2 bases short and J 0 bases short, with 2 bases between. CDR1 is KGHSH and CDR2 is LQKENI in the germline V gene. This CDR3 is 13 amino acids long.

This clonotype was seen repeatedly, ten times or more. This chain joins TRBV27 and TRBJ2-7; weak D call: TRBD1 (5 bases). Trimming removed 6 bases from V and 5 bases from J, with 14 bases in between. Germline CDR1 is MNHEY and CDR2 is SMNVEV (reference sequence). This CDR3 is 13 amino acids long. The CDR3 nucleotides are TGTGCCAGCAGAGGGGCTCTCGTAGACGAGCAGTACTTC. As protein: CASRGALVDEQYF.

This clonotype has a handful of counts. This sequence joins TRBV27 and TRBJ2-7; the D gene is possibly TRBD1 (6 bases). Germline CDR1 reads MNHEY; CDR2 reads SMNVEV (reference sequence). The CDR3 has 14 amino acids. The V gene lost 3 bases and the J gene lost 2 bases, with 11 bases spanning the gap. The CDR3 reads CASSLGAAPYEQYV. CDR3 bases: TGTGCCAGCAGTTTGGGGGCGGCCCCCTACGAGCAGTACGTC.

This clonotype was found many times. The V and J genes are TRBV4-2 and TRBJ2-7; D may be TRBD1 (5 bases). Germline CDR1 and CDR2: LGHNA and YNFKEQ. Trimming took 1 base from V and 6 from J, leaving 13 bases between them. This CDR3 spans 14 amino acids. The CDR3 DNA sequence: TGTGCCAGCAGCCAAGGAAGTGTAAGGGGCGAGCAGTACTTC. Translated: CASSQGSVRGEQYF.

The count of this clonotype is one. This chain links TRBV27 with TRBJ2-7, with a possible D match to TRBD1 (6 bases). The germline V gene has CDR1 MNHEY and CDR2 SMNVEV (reference sequence). V was trimmed by 6 bases and J by 5 bases, leaving 17 bases between them. The CDR3 runs 14 residues. The CDR3 sequence is CASRFILGDNEQYF. The CDR3 DNA follows: TGTGCCAGCAGATTCATCCTAGGGGACAACGAGCAGTACTTC.

This clonotype was counted many times. The V gene is TRBV12-3 or TRBV12-4, the J gene TRBJ2-1, with D maybe TRBD2 (6 bases). The V end lost 7 bases, the J end lost 8 bases, and 15 bases lay between the germline ends. This CDR3 is 13 amino acids long. CDR3: CASILGGGHEQFF. In DNA, the CDR3 is TGTGCCAGCATACTGGGAGGAGGGCATGAGCAGTTCTTC.

The chain recombines TRBV12-3 or TRBV12-4 with TRBJ2-1; TRBD2 matches 10 bases. The junction had 10 bases not matched to a gene; V was cut back by 1 base and J by 4 bases. The CDR3 runs to 18 residues. In nucleotides, the CDR3 is TGTGCCAGCAGTTTAGATGGGCTAGCGGGAGAAAGATACAATGAGCAGTTCTTC. It encodes CASSLDGLAGERYNEQFF.

V and J are TRBV20-1 and TRBJ2-3, with D unclear. Germline CDR1 DFQATT, CDR2 SNEGSKA (reference sequence). This CDR3 is 11 amino acids long. Trimming pared 6 bases from V and 4 bases from J, leaving 8 bases between. The CDR3 region is CSATMADTQYF. The CDR3 nucleotides read TGCAGTGCAACCATGGCAGATACGCAGTATTTT.

The table lists this clonotype with many counts. V usage is TRBV6-5 and J usage is TRBJ1-1; no clear D gene. CDR1 and CDR2 from the germline V gene are MNHEY and SVGAGI. This CDR3 contains 16 residues. The V gene lost 5 bases and the J gene lost 0 bases, with 16 bases spanning the gap. CDR3 DNA: TGTGCCAGCAGTAAACTCGGACTGGAGATGAACACTGAAGCTTTCTTT. It yields the protein CASSKLGLEMNTEAFF.

In its sample, this clonotype was seen many times. The chain couples TRBV4-1 to TRBJ2-5; the D gene is possibly TRBD1 (5 bases). CDR1 and CDR2 (germline): MGHRA, YSYEKL. The CDR3 length is 16 residues. The V gene lost 0 bases and the J gene lost 5 bases, with 16 bases spanning the gap. Written as DNA, the CDR3 is TGCGCCAGCAGCCAAGACGGAGCAGGGTCTGCTGAGACCCAGTACTTC. Translated, it gives CASSQDGAGSAETQYF.

This clonotype showed up many times. The chain links TRBV7-2 to TRBJ2-5, with D possibly TRBD1 on 6 matching bases. The ends were cut back, 1 base at V and 4 bases at J, with 16 bases in the middle. Germline V lookup: CDR1 SGHTA, CDR2 FQGNSA. The CDR3 loop spans 16 amino acids. The CDR3 protein is CASSLEGVGFGETQYF. The CDR3 bases are TGTGCCAGCAGCTTAGAGGGGGTCGGGTTTGGAGAGACCCAGTACTTC.

This chain joins TRBV6-5 and TRBJ2-5, with D tentatively TRBD1 (8 bases). The germline gives CDR1 MNHEY, CDR2 SVGAGI. The CDR3 length is 14 residues. Trimming took 6 bases from V and 5 from J, leaving 16 bases between them. The DNA for the CDR3 is TGTGCCAGCAGGACCCTACAGGGGGGGGAGACCCAGTACTTC. Amino acids: CASRTLQGGETQYF.

This clonotype was recorded many times. The V and J genes are TRBV15 and TRBJ2-3; 8 positions match TRBD1. The CDR3 has 17 residues. V dropped 0 bases and J dropped 4; count of bases not matched to a gene: 9. Germline CDR1 and CDR2: LNHNV and YYDKDF (reference sequence). The CDR3 loop is CATSRDYRTGSSDTQYF. CDR3 bases: TGTGCCACCAGCAGAGACTACCGGACAGGGAGCTCAGATACGCAGTATTTT.

The CDR3 region is CASSLDSSLEQYV. DNA for the CDR3: TGTGCCAGCAGCTTAGACAGCTCCCTCGAGCAGTACGTC. The V call is TRBV7-8, the J call TRBJ2-7; D not resolved. The V and J ends lost 1 base and 6 bases respectively, with 10 bases between them. CDR1 is SGHVS and CDR2 is FQNEAQ in the germline V gene. This CDR3 is built from 13 residues.

This clonotype has at least ten counts. J is TRBJ1-6 and V is TRBV11-1; no clear D gene. Germline lookup yields CDR1 SGHAT and CDR2 FQDESV (reference sequence). The CDR3 has 11 residues. Trimming removed 3 bases from V and 14 bases from J, with 8 bases in between. CDR3 bases: TGTGCCAGCAGCTTCGGAGGGACCCTCCACTTT. Amino acid sequence: CASSFGGTLHF.

In this sample, this clonotype turned up many times. V gene TRBV4-2 combines with J gene TRBJ2-1; no clear D. The CDR3 sequence is 12 residues long. V was trimmed by 4 bases and J by 10 bases, leaving 11 bases between them. Germline V gene data show CDR1 as LGHNA and CDR2 as YNFKEQ. The CDR3 coding sequence is TGTGCCAGCAGCCGAATTCCGGACGAGCAGTTCTTC. It encodes CASSRIPDEQFF.

The V call is TRBV13, the J call TRBJ2-3; TRBD1 aligns across 9 bases. Germline V gene lookup returns CDR1 PRHDT and CDR2 FYEKMQ (reference sequence). CDR3 length: 16 amino acids. With V trimmed by 3 bases and J by 4 bases, 8 bases remained unmatched. The CDR3 DNA follows: TGTGCCAGCAGCTTCGTTACCGGGACAGGGTCAGATACGCAGTATTTT. Translation: CASSFVTGTGSDTQYF. Based on the CDR3 plus reference TRBV13 and TRBJ2-3, the full variable domain is AAGVIQSPRHLIKEKRETATLKCYPIPRHDTVYWYQQGPGQDPQFLISFYEKMQSDKGSIPDRFSAQQFSDYHSELNMSSLELGDSALYFCASSFVTGTGSDTQYFGPGTRLTVL.

This clonotype was seen at least ten times. This chain uses TRBV4-1 with TRBJ1-5; maybe TRBD1 (6 bases). Trimming pared 0 bases from V and 0 bases from J, leaving 9 bases between. This CDR3 comprises 16 residues. Germline V gene sequence: CDR1 MGHRA, CDR2 YSYEKL. The CDR3 loop is CASSQEGGNSNQPQHF. The DNA for the CDR3 is TGCGCCAGCAGCCAAGAAGGGGGAAATAGCAATCAGCCCCAGCATTTT.

The sample holds many counts of this clonotype. The chain recombines TRBV12-3 or TRBV12-4 with TRBJ2-2; tentative D call: TRBD2 (5 bases). CDR3 length: 17 amino acids. Trimming took 6 bases from V and 4 from J, leaving 21 bases between them. The CDR3 protein is CASSLTGSGRRTGELFF. CDR3 bases: TGTGCCAGCAGCCTCACTGGGAGCGGTCGGCGCACCGGGGAGCTGTTTTTT.

This clonotype showed up many times. The gene calls are TRBV24-1 and TRBJ2-2, with D uncertain. The V gene lost 0 bases and the J gene lost 2 bases, with 6 bases spanning the gap. In germline, CDR1 is KGHDR, CDR2 SFDVKD. The CDR3 has 15 residues. The CDR3: CATSDLRINTGELFF. Here the CDR3 DNA reads TGTGCCACCAGTGATTTGCGGATAAACACCGGGGAGCTGTTTTTT.

This CDR3 reads CASRDLAGELFF. As DNA, the CDR3 is TGTGCCAGCAGGGACTTGGCCGGGGAGCTGTTTTTT. The gene calls are TRBV5-6 and TRBJ2-2, with D possibly being TRBD2 (5 bases). V was cut by 5 bases and J by 6 bases, with 8 bases left in between. Germline V gene lookup returns CDR1 SGHDT and CDR2 YYEEEE. The CDR3 sequence is 12 residues long.

This clonotype was seen many times. The rearrangement uses TRBV20-1 and TRBJ2-5; D unresolved. Germline loops: CDR1 DFQATT, CDR2 SNEGSKA (reference sequence). The ends were cut back, 5 bases at V and 2 bases at J, with 6 bases in the middle. The CDR3 contains 11 residues. CDR3 sequence (DNA): TGCAGTGCTTTTCGTCAAGAGACCCAGTACTTC. This translates into CSAFRQETQYF.

This clonotype occurred many times. This chain uses TRBV3-1 with TRBJ2-6, with D uncertain. This CDR3 is 16 amino acids long. CDR1 and CDR2 (germline): LGHDT, YNNKEL (reference sequence). V shed 0 bases and J shed 1 base, with 7 bases lying between them. The CDR3 loop is CASSQDLGSGANVLTF. CDR3 nucleotides: TGTGCCAGCAGCCAAGATCTAGGATCTGGGGCCAACGTCCTGACTTTC.